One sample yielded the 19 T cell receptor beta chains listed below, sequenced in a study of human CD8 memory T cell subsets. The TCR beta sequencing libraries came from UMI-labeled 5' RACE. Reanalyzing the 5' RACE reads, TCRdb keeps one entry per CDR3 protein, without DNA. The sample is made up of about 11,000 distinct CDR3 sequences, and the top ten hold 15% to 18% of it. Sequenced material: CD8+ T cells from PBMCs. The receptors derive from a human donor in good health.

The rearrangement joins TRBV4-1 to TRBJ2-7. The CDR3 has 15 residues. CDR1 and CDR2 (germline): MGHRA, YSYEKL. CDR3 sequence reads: CASSQGLRLSYEQYF.

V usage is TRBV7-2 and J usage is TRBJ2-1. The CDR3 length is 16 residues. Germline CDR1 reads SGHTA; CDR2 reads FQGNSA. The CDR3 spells CASSAMSGRSYNEQFF.

Here the CDR3 reads CASSQGTGGLETQYF. The V gene is TRBV4-1, the J gene TRBJ2-5; TCRdb outputs TRBD1, but without DNA this stays unchecked. This CDR3 is 15 amino acids long. Germline V CDR1 and CDR2: MGHRA, YSYEKL.

CDR3 region: CASSRDVRDRIGEDF. The chain couples TRBV12-3 or TRBV12-4 to TRBJ2-7; lacking DNA, the TRBD1 call made by TCRdb goes unchecked. This CDR3 contains 15 residues.

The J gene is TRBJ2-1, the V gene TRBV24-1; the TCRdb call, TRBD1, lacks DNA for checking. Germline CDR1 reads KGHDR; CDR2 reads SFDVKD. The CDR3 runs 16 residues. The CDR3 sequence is CATSDPGTGGFDEQFF.

CDR3 residues: CASSPNTPTSGRGVSTDTQYF. The V and J genes are TRBV28 and TRBJ2-3; TCRdb reports TRBD2, a call that lacks DNA to check it against. The length of the CDR3 is 21 residues. Looked up from germline, CDR1 is MDHEN and CDR2 is SYDVKM.

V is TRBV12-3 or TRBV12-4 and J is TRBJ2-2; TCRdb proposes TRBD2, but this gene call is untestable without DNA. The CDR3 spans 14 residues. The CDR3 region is CASSFGGPTGELFF.

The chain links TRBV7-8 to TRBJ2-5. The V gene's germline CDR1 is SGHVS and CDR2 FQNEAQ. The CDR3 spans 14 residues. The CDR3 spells CASSPHVVRETQYF.

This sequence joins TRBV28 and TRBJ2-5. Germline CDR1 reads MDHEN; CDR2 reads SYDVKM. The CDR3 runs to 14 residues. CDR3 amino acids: CASSLDVAQETQYF. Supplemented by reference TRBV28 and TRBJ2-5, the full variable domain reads DVKVTQSSRYLVKRTGEKVFLECVQDMDHENMFWYRQDPGLGLRLIYFSYDVKMKEKGDIPEGYSVSREKKERFSLILESASTNQTSMYLCASSLDVAQETQYFGPGTRLLVL.

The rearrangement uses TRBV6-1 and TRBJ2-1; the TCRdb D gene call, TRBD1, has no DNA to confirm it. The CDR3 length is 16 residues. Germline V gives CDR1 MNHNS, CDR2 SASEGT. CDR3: CASSPLVYNFNNEQFF.

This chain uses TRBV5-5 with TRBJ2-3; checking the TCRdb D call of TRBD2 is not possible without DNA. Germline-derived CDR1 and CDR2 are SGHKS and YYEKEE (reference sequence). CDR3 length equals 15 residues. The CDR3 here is CASIYGPSLTDTQYF.

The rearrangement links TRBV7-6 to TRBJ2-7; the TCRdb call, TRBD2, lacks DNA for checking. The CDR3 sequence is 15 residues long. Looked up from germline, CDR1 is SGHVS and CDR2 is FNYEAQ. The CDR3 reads CASSPLIAGGYEQYF. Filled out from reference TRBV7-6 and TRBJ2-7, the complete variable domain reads GAGVSQSPRYKVTKRGQDVALRCDPISGHVSLYWYRQALGQGPEFLTYFNYEAQQDKSGLPNDRFSAERPEGSISTLTIQRTEQRDSAMYRCASSPLIAGGYEQYFGPGTRLTVT.

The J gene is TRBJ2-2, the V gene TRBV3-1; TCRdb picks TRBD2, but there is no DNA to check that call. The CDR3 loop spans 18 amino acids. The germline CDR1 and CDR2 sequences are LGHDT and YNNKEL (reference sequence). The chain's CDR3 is CASSQVGLLAGGTGELFF.

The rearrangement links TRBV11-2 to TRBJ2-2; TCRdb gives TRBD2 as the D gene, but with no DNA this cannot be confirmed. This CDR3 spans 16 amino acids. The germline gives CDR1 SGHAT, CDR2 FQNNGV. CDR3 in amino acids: CASSPPGLAATGELFF.

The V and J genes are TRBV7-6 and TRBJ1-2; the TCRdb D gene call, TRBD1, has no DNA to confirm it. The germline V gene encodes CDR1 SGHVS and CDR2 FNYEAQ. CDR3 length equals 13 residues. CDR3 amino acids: CASSLDAGVGYTF. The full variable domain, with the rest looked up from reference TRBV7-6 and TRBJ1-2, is GAGVSQSPRYKVTKRGQDVALRCDPISGHVSLYWYRQALGQGPEFLTYFNYEAQQDKSGLPNDRFSAERPEGSISTLTIQRTEQRDSAMYRCASSLDAGVGYTFGSGTRLTVV.

The CDR3 here is CASSSQTGIDTQYF. V is TRBV27 and J is TRBJ2-3; TCRdb's D gene call, TRBD1, goes unchecked for lack of DNA. Germline V CDR1 and CDR2: MNHEY, SMNVEV (reference sequence). The CDR3 sequence is 14 residues long.

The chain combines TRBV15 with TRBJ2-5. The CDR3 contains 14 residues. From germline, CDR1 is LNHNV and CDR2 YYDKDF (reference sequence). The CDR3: CATSRDLHQETQYF.

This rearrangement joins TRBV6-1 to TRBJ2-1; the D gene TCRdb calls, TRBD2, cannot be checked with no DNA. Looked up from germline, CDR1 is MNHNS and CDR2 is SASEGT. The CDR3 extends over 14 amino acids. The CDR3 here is CASSSLAGDNEQFF.

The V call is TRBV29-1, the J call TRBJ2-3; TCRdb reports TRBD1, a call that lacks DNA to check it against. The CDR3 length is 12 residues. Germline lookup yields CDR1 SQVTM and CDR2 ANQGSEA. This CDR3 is CSSLTGTDTQYF.